Each of the 18 T cell receptor beta chains below was sequenced from the same sample in a study of blood T cells in healthy people across ages. A sample-barcoded 5' primer and a J-beta primer mix were used in a second PCR of roughly 7 to 11 cycles. Using its own MiXCR run on the 5' RACE reads, TCRdb lists one record per CDR3 protein. The data hold about 600,000 distinct CDR3 sequences, with roughly 48% observed a single time. The specimen sequenced was blood. These receptors all come from a man aged 80 or over in good health.

This clonotype was picked up a small number of times. The genes are TRBV5-1 and TRBJ2-7, with 8 positions matching TRBD1. The junction had 4 bases not matched to a gene; V was cut back by 0 bases and J by 2 bases. The CDR3 contains 15 residues. Germline values: CDR1 SGHRS, CDR2 YFSETQ. The CDR3 sequence: CASSLDLGQAYEQYF. The CDR3 DNA reads TGCGCCAGCAGCTTGGACCTGGGACAGGCCTACGAGCAGTACTTC.

CDR3 nucleotide sequence: TGTGCCAGCAGCTTAGAGGCAGGGGGGTATAATTCACCCCTCCACTTT. It encodes CASSLEAGGYNSPLHF. This rearrangement joins TRBV7-2 to TRBJ1-6; 7 nucleotides line up with TRBD1. The V segment lost 1 base and the J segment 4 bases; nucleotides outside the gene matches: 4. Germline lookup yields CDR1 SGHTA and CDR2 FQGNSA. The CDR3 length is 16 residues.

With regard to this clonotype: Just one base apart from a much larger clone, this may be a read error. The gene calls are TRBV6-6 and TRBJ2-5, with no clear D. The ends were cut back, 6 bases at V and 11 bases at J, with 19 bases in the middle. Per the germline V gene, CDR1 is MNHNY and CDR2 is SVGAGI (reference sequence). The CDR3 length is 13 residues. The CDR3 is CASRQDLGNEQYF. Here the CDR3 DNA reads TGTGCCAGCAGGCAAGATTTGGGGAATGAGCAGTACTTC.

This clonotype was picked up one time. One base away lies a much larger clone, so this may be a sequencing read error. V gene TRBV6-5 combines with J gene TRBJ2-2; D gene unclear. The CDR3 has 15 amino acids. V lost 8 bases, J lost 1 base, and 14 bases lay in between. Germline CDR1 reads MNHEY; CDR2 reads SVGAGI. CDR3 bases: TGTGCCAGCGCCCGTGCGTGGCTGAACACCGGGGAGCTGTTTTTT. Its protein is CASARAWLNTGELFF.

In this sample, this clonotype turned up a few times. The V call is TRBV5-1, the J call TRBJ2-7; D is ambiguous. This CDR3 spans 11 amino acids. The germline V and J ends were trimmed by 4 bases and 3 bases, with 5 bases remaining between them. Germline CDR1 is SGHRS and CDR2 is YFSETQ. CDR3 protein: CASSVIYEQYF. CDR3 sequence (DNA): TGCGCCAGCAGCGTTATCTACGAGCAGTACTTC.

The V gene is TRBV29-1, the J gene TRBJ1-2; the D is unclear. The CDR3 spans 14 residues. V lost 3 bases and J 5 bases, leaving 16 bases between the germline ends. CDR1 is SQVTM, CDR2 ANQGSEA, per germline. CDR3 coding DNA: TGCAGCGTTGACGTTGCTCGGGATGTTTATGGCTACACCTTC. Protein: CSVDVARDVYGYTF. The full variable domain, rest sourced from reference TRBV29-1 and TRBJ1-2, is SAVISQKPSRDICQRGTSLTIQCQVDSQVTMMFWYRQQPGQSLTLIATANQGSEATYESGFVIDKFPISRPNLTFSTLTVSNMSPEDSSIYLCSVDVARDVYGYTFGSGTRLTVV.

The chain couples TRBV2 to TRBJ2-7; maybe TRBD2 (6 bases). V lost 4 bases to trimming and J lost 3 bases, with 16 bases between them. CDR3 length: 15 amino acids. From germline, CDR1 is SNHLY and CDR2 FYNNEI. The DNA for the CDR3 is TGTGCCAGCAGTGGAGCCGGGACTCGGGGCTACGAGCAGTACTTC. Encoded protein: CASSGAGTRGYEQYF.

This clonotype appeared a single time. The chain recombines TRBV11-2 with TRBJ1-1, with D possibly TRBD1 on 6 matching bases. Germline V gene sequence: CDR1 SGHAT, CDR2 FQNNGV. The CDR3 is made up of 16 amino acids. Trimming removed 1 base at V and 3 bases at J, with 15 bases between. The CDR3 sequence is CASSLAFGGPHTEAFF. The CDR3 region has the DNA TGTGCCAGCAGCTTAGCTTTCGGGGGGCCGCACACTGAAGCTTTCTTT.

The chain combines TRBV4-3 with TRBJ2-7; 8 positions match TRBD2. The CDR3 has 15 residues. Germline trimming cut 2 bases from V and 7 bases from J; bases unmatched to any gene: 10. Germline V gene lookup returns CDR1 LGHNA and CDR2 YSLEER. The CDR3 loop reads CASSQTTSDYNEQYF. The CDR3 DNA follows: TGCGCCAGCAGCCAAACGACTAGCGATTACAATGAGCAGTACTTC.

This clonotype was seen more than once but under ten times. This chain links TRBV20-1 with TRBJ2-1; no definite D call. V was clipped by 5 bases and J by 0 bases, with 17 bases between them. CDR3 length equals 16 residues. Germline V gene data show CDR1 as DFQATT and CDR2 as SNEGSKA (reference sequence). This CDR3 reads CSAPTRTVSSYNEQFF. The CDR3 region has the DNA TGCAGTGCTCCGACCCGGACGGTGAGCTCCTACAATGAGCAGTTCTTC.

J is TRBJ2-3 and V is TRBV10-3; 7 positions match TRBD1. V was pared by 8 bases and J by 3 bases, with 8 bases of the junction left unmatched. From germline, CDR1 is ENHRY and CDR2 SYGVKD. The CDR3 sequence is 14 residues long. The chain's CDR3 is CAIGSLRGTDTQYF. The DNA for the CDR3 is TGTGCCATCGGGAGCCTCAGGGGGACAGATACGCAGTATTTT.

This clonotype appeared a few times. V is TRBV6-2 or TRBV6-3 and J is TRBJ2-5, with 10 bases matching TRBD2. The germline CDR1 and CDR2 sequences are MNHEY and SVGEGT. V shed 6 bases, J shed 7 bases, and the junction held 14 bases outside the gene matches. The CDR3 sequence is 16 residues long. The DNA for the CDR3 is TGTGCCAGCAGCCTAACTAGCGGGGACCTCATTTGGACCCAGTACTTC. This sequence encodes CASSLTSGDLIWTQYF.

The genes are TRBV7-2 and TRBJ2-1; TRBD1 aligns across 9 bases. Looked up from germline, CDR1 is SGHTA and CDR2 is FQGNSA. Trimming took 5 bases from V and 0 from J; bases not matched to a gene: 8. The CDR3 spans 17 residues. CDR3 region: CASSLTGGGSSYNEQFF. The CDR3 coding sequence is TGTGCCAGCAGCCTGACAGGGGGGGGAAGCTCCTACAATGAGCAGTTCTTC.

This clonotype was picked up one time. The chain links TRBV28 to TRBJ2-5, with D hard to call. The CDR3 has 13 residues. Germline V gene sequence: CDR1 MDHEN, CDR2 SYDVKM. The V gene lost 8 bases and the J gene lost 11 bases, with 21 bases spanning the gap. The CDR3 sequence is CASGTSRVCTQYF. As DNA, the CDR3 is TGTGCCAGCGGAACTTCTAGGGTCTGTACGCAGTACTTC.

This clonotype was seen a handful of times. The chain joins TRBV7-3 to TRBJ2-1, with TRBD2 identical over 7 bases. Trimming at V came to 1 base and at J to 6 bases, leaving 3 bases not matched to a gene. The CDR3 is 14 amino acids. The germline V gene encodes CDR1 SGHTA and CDR2 FQGTGA. CDR3 region: CASSLNPSGNEQFF. In DNA form, the CDR3 reads TGTGCCAGCAGCTTAAACCCTAGCGGCAATGAGCAGTTCTTC.

The chain couples TRBV30 to TRBJ1-4; D might be TRBD1 (5 bases). Germline CDR1 GTSNPN, CDR2 SVGIG (reference sequence). The length of the CDR3 is 16 residues. V dropped 6 bases and J dropped 2 bases, with 19 bases sitting between them. CDR3 amino acids: CACSTGSLRTNEKLFF. CDR3 coding DNA: TGTGCCTGTTCCACAGGATCCCTAAGGACTAATGAAAAACTGTTTTTT.

Comment on this clonotype: One junction end disagrees with the germline gene, perhaps due to a read error. This chain uses TRBV5-1 with TRBJ2-1; possible D gene TRBD1, 6 bases. The CDR3 consists of 17 residues. Germline CDR1 and CDR2: SGHRS and YFSETQ. Here the CDR3 reads CASSKTGPSVPYNGQFF. Written as DNA, the CDR3 is TGCGCCAGCAGCAAAACAGGGCCCTCTGTCCCCTACAATGGGCAGTTCTTC.

Here the CDR3 DNA reads TGTGCCAGCAGCCAAGATCGCGCCAGCCATGGCTACACCTTC. Translation: CASSQDRASHGYTF. The V gene is TRBV3-1, the J gene TRBJ1-2; D is undetermined. V shed 0 bases and J shed 6 bases, with 11 bases lying between them. CDR3 length: 14 residues. Germline CDR1 reads LGHDT; CDR2 reads YNNKEL (reference sequence).